This TCR beta chain was identified in a study of Ad26.COV2.S vaccination and SARS-CoV-2 variants. In the study overall: Intramuscularly, Ad26.COV2.S was given either once or twice, 56 days apart.

This clone turned up a few times. V lost 2 bases and J 0 bases, leaving 4 bases between the germline ends. The CDR3 is made up of 13 amino acids. TCRdb's copy holds only in-frame clones and misses some; the assay was immunoSEQ multiplex PCR. In the table there are some 340,000 clones, around 83% of which are singletons. Stated treatment: approximately 18 received Ad26.COV2.S at low or high dose, single or two shots; five or six received placebo; per-sample allocation not given. Sampling was done on day 63 after the first vaccine or placebo injection. An adult donor aged 18-55 years was enrolled in Boston.

The source was peripheral blood, collected in a trial of Ad26.COV2.S vaccine versus placebo. The chain couples TRBV12-3 or TRBV12-4 to TRBJ1-2; unclear D gene. The TCR was taken from a person aged 18-60 years who received the Ad26.COV2.S COVID-19 vaccine or a placebo. CDR3 DNA sequence: TGTGCCAGCAGTTTACGGACTAACTATGGCTACACCTTC. Encoded protein: CASSLRTNYGYTF.